This record looks at one T cell receptor beta chain sequence and its context. Antigen specificity is unknown. The data originate from a study of beta chain features in type 1 diabetes. Findings and limits, study-wide: Shorter TCRB CDR3s, moderately but significantly so, were found in Type 1 diabetes patients in all four CD4+ subsets.

CDR3 size: 13 residues. With 6 bases removed from V and 7 bases from J, the gap between germline ends came to 13 bases. Germline assignment: CDR1 SNHLY and CDR2 FYNNEI. The entirety of the isolated RNA underwent reverse transcription, so expressed TCRB transcripts were sequenced. Profiling relied on immunoSEQ multiplex PCR, and the TCRdb table lists in-frame clones only, not all of them. Among 970,000 or so clones, around a sixth were seen once, and the ten largest hold about 0.02%. CD45RO/CCR7/CD25/CD127/CD95/CD27 sorting isolated CD4+ naive, central memory, regulatory and stem cell-like memory cells.

V is TRBV2 and J is TRBJ2-1, with no clear D. This clonotype was sampled from a woman between 18 and 29 years old in good health. What was sequenced was naive CD4+ T cells from blood. CDR3: CASRAAQRNEQFF. CDR3 nucleotides: TGTGCCAGCAGGGCAGCCCAACGGAATGAGCAGTTCTTC.